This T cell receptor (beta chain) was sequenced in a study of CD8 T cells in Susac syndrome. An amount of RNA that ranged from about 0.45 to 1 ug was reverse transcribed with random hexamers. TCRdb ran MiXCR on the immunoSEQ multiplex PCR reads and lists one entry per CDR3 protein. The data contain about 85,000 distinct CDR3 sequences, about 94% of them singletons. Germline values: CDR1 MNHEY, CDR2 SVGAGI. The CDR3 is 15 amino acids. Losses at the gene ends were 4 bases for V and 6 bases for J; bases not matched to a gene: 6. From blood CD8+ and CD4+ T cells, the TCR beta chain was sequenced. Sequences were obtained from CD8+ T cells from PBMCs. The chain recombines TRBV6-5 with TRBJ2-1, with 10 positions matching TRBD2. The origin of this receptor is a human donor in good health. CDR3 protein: CASSSASGGSNEQFF. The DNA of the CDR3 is TGTGCCAGCAGTTCCGCTAGCGGGGGATCCAATGAGCAGTTCTTC.